Shown below are 5 T cell receptor beta chains from a single sample sequenced in a study of CD8 T cells in ankylosing spondylitis. From the 5' RACE reads, TCRdb called clonotypes with MiXCR, one entry per CDR3 protein. Here the sample spans about 33,000 distinct CDR3 sequences, 11% being singletons. Sequencing input: synovial fluid, either unsorted or a sorted T cell fraction (not recorded which). The receptors come from a male donor with ankylosing spondylitis.

This clonotype was seen many times. The chain joins TRBV2 to TRBJ1-1, with TRBD1 as a possible D gene (5 bases). Germline V lookup: CDR1 SNHLY, CDR2 FYNNEI. Trimming took 5 bases from V and 5 from J, leaving 12 bases between them. The CDR3 is made up of 13 amino acids. CDR3 residues: CASSSGDGTEAFF. CDR3 coding DNA: TGTGCCAGCAGTTCGGGGGACGGGACTGAAGCTTTCTTT.

This clonotype was detected only a few times. The chain employs TRBV28 and TRBJ1-4; TRBD1 is a possible D gene (6 bases). V lost 5 bases and J lost 6, with 16 bases in between. The CDR3 runs 15 residues. Germline V lookup: CDR1 MDHEN, CDR2 SYDVKM. CDR3 protein: CASSLSRGGYEKLFF. The CDR3 DNA sequence: TGTGCCAGCAGTCTCAGTCGAGGGGGGTATGAAAAACTGTTTTTT.

The V and J genes are TRBV10-2 and TRBJ2-3, with no clear D. This CDR3 region has 15 residues. V shed 10 bases and J shed 0 bases, with 17 bases lying between them. Germline assignment: CDR1 WSHSY and CDR2 SAAADI. DNA of the CDR3: TGCGCCACCACCGACGGAACCTCTAGCACAGATACGCAGTATTTT. It translates to CATTDGTSSTDTQYF.

J is TRBJ1-1 and V is TRBV5-1, with D possibly being TRBD1 (6 bases). The CDR3 has 13 amino acids. V was cut by 2 bases and J by 1 base, with 6 bases left in between. From germline, CDR1 is SGHRS and CDR2 YFSETQ. CDR3 protein: CASSLQGNTEAFF. The CDR3 DNA is TGCGCCAGCAGCTTACAGGGGAACACTGAAGCTTTCTTT.

This clonotype was recorded at least ten times. The genes are TRBV20-1 and TRBJ2-1; the D gene is possibly TRBD1 (5 bases). Trimming left V 4 bases short and J 10 bases short, with 14 bases between. The CDR3 loop spans 12 amino acids. Germline V gives CDR1 DFQATT, CDR2 SNEGSKA (reference sequence). CDR3 sequence reads: CSAIHQGTEQFF. The CDR3 coding sequence is TGCAGTGCTATTCATCAGGGAACCGAGCAGTTCTTC.